This T cell receptor (beta chain) is drawn from a study of T cell repertoires in ileal Crohn's disease. Study-wide background: Thiopurines (about eleven) or anti-TNF agents (18) were given postoperatively to about half.

Study observations and caveats: Compared with non-smokers, active smokers at surgery showed more clonal expansions.

This table comes from immunoSEQ multiplex PCR, and its TCRdb copy is limited to in-frame clones, with some not included. Found here are roughly 3,900 clones, roughly 78% of them singletons; the top ten hold around 14%. This CDR3 region has 16 residues. V trimming: 4 bases; J trimming: 4 bases; junction bases outside the gene matches: 8. The V gene's germline CDR1 is GTSNPN and CDR2 SVGIG (reference sequence). Time point given: neoterminal ileum biopsy at postoperative endoscopy, about 6 months after surgery. Worth noting for this clone: Antigen unknown.

The J gene is TRBJ1-6, the V gene TRBV30; 9 bases match TRBD1. This receptor was obtained from an adult with Crohn's disease. Sequencing was carried out using ileal tissue. The CDR3 nucleotides are TGTGCCTGGAAACCTGGACAGGGGCTGTATAATTCACCCCTCCACTTT. This codes for CAWKPGQGLYNSPLHF. The full variable domain, with the rest looked up from reference TRBV30 and TRBJ1-6, is SQTIHQWPATLVQPVGSPLSLECTVEGTSNPNLYWYRQAAGRGLQLLFYSVGIGQISSEVPQNLSASRPQDRQFILSSKKLLLSDSGFYLCAWKPGQGLYNSPLHFGNGTRLTVT.